One sample yielded the 18 T cell receptor beta chains listed below, sequenced in a study of coeliac disease. Assay used: immunoSEQ multiplex PCR; TCRdb lists only in-frame clones, some missing. The sample consists of 6,000 to 8,000 clones, approximately 72% of them appearing once. Sequencing used lamina propria lymphocytes from the gut. All receptors derive from a man aged 25 to 45 with celiac disease.

This clone came up once. V gene TRBV28 combines with J gene TRBJ2-1, with D possibly matching TRBD2 (5 bases). V lost 8 bases and J lost 10, with 15 bases in between. There are 12 residues in the CDR3. In germline, CDR1 is MDHEN, CDR2 SYDVKM. In nucleotides, the CDR3 is TGTGCCAGCGGCCTGGGAGTGAGAGAGCAGTTCTTC. It encodes CASGLGVREQFF.

This chain connects TRBV18 to TRBJ2-5; tentative D call: TRBD2 (5 bases). The J call may not be correct, given that the DNA end is closer to TRBJ2-7. The CDR3 sequence is 16 residues long. Germline V gives CDR1 KGHSH, CDR2 LQKENI. CDR3 bases: TGTGCCAGCTCACCAATAGCTGGTGGGAGTAGCAACGAGCAGTACTTC. It translates to CASSPIAGGSSNEQYF.

This clone occurred once. The chain uses TRBV14 and TRBJ2-7, with TRBD2 matching over 7 bases. The trim removed 4 bases at V and 0 bases at J, leaving 9 bases unmatched. The germline V gene encodes CDR1 SGHDN and CDR2 FVKESK. CDR3 size: 16 residues. CDR3 bases: TGTGCCAGCAGCCGGGGGAGGGCGGGGAGCTCCTACGAGCAGTACTTC. It specifies CASSRGRAGSSYEQYF. Variable domain in full (rest from reference TRBV14 and TRBJ2-7): EAGVTQFPSHSVIEKGQTVTLRCDPISGHDNLYWYRRVMGKEIKFLLHFVKESKQDESGMPNNRFLAERTGGTYSTLKVQPAELEDSGVYFCASSRGRAGSSYEQYFGPGTRLTVT.

The rearrangement uses TRBV23-1 and TRBJ1-2; D is possibly TRBD1 (5 bases). TRBV23-1 falls under the ORF class, with uncertain function. CDR3 length: 14 residues. Between the trimmed V and J ends, which lost 7 bases and 8 bases, there was a span of 20 bases. The CDR3 loop reads CASNLWTRAGGYTF. The CDR3 nucleotides are TGCGCCAGCAACCTGTGGACCAGGGCCGGAGGCTACACCTTC.

Only one count was recorded for this clone. The chain combines TRBV7-2 with TRBJ1-5; 9 bases line up with TRBD1. Germline lookup yields CDR1 SGHTA and CDR2 FQGNSA. The V segment lost 5 bases and the J segment 4 bases; nucleotides outside the gene matches: 9. This CDR3 has 16 residues. DNA of the CDR3: TGTGCCAGCAGCCCACAGGGGGCGCAGGCTAATCAGCCCCAGCATTTT. Amino acid sequence: CASSPQGAQANQPQHF.

This clone was seen more than once but under ten times. V gene TRBV5-1 combines with J gene TRBJ2-2; 14 bases are a match to TRBD2. V lost 9 bases to trimming and J lost 2 bases; unmatched junction nucleotides: 12. CDR3 length equals 18 residues. Looked up from germline, CDR1 is SGHRS and CDR2 is YFSETQ. For the CDR3, the DNA is TGCGCCACCCGGACTAGCGGGGGGCTTAAACTTAACACCGGGGAGCTGTTTTTT. Its translation is CATRTSGGLKLNTGELFF.

The chain uses TRBV7-9 and TRBJ1-1; perhaps TRBD1 as D (6 bases). CDR1 is SEHNR, CDR2 FQNEAQ, per germline (reference sequence). This CDR3 region has 14 residues. Trimming cost V 0 bases and J 4 bases, with 9 bases left between them. The CDR3 region is CASSLAGGVTEAFF. The CDR3, as DNA: TGTGCCAGCAGCTTAGCAGGGGGAGTCACTGAAGCTTTCTTT.

This chain uses TRBV18 with TRBJ1-6, with a possible D match to TRBD1 (5 bases). V was trimmed by 3 bases and J by 4 bases, leaving 10 bases between them. This CDR3 is 15 amino acids long. CDR1 and CDR2 from the germline V gene are KGHSH and LQKENI. CDR3 DNA: TGTGCCAGCTCACCCCAACAGGATTATAATTCACCCCTCCACTTT. Residues: CASSPQQDYNSPLHF.

In its sample, this clone was seen a few times. The chain employs TRBV1 and TRBJ2-6; the table's D call of TRBD1 was not tested on the DNA. TRBV1 is marked as a pseudogene. The CDR3 spans 17 residues. This CDR3 reads CTSSRSSAQSRANVLTF. DNA for the CDR3: TGCACCAGCAGCCGATCCAGTGCACAAAGTCGGGCCAACGTCCTGACTTTC.

The rearrangement uses TRBV30 and TRBJ2-5, with D perhaps matching TRBD2 (6 bases). V was trimmed by 2 bases and J by 5 bases, leaving 12 bases between them. Germline V gene lookup returns CDR1 GTSNPN and CDR2 SVGIG (reference sequence). This CDR3 has 13 amino acids. The chain's CDR3 is CAWSRGTEETQYF. The CDR3 DNA is TGTGCCTGGAGTCGGGGGACGGAGGAGACCCAGTACTTC.

This clone has just a few counts. The gene calls are TRBV5-1 and TRBJ2-5, with 14 bases lining up with TRBD2. CDR1 SGHRS and CDR2 YFSETQ come from the germline V gene. The CDR3 is 18 residues long. With 0 bases clipped from V and 3 bases from J, the junction kept 7 bases outside the gene matches. The CDR3: CASSLGVPGLAGEETQYF. The DNA for the CDR3 is TGCGCCAGCAGCTTGGGGGTGCCGGGACTAGCGGGGGAAGAGACCCAGTACTTC. Drawing the rest from reference TRBV5-1 and TRBJ2-5, the complete variable domain is KAGVTQTPRYLIKTRGQQVTLSCSPISGHRSVSWYQQTPGQGLQFLFEYFSETQRNKGNFPGRFSGRQFSNSRSEMNVSTLELGDSALYLCASSLGVPGLAGEETQYFGPGTRLLVL.

This chain joins TRBV28 and TRBJ2-4; TRBD1 matches at 8 bases. The V and J ends lost 6 bases and 8 bases, in that order; junction bases with no gene match: 6. Germline V gene data show CDR1 as MDHEN and CDR2 as SYDVKM. This CDR3 contains 13 residues. In nucleotides, the CDR3 is TGTGCCAGCAGCGATAAACAGGGGGACATTCAGTACTTC. This sequence encodes CASSDKQGDIQYF.

In this sample, this clone turned up a few times. The V call is TRBV4-3, the J call TRBJ1-2; maybe TRBD1 (6 bases). Trimming shortened V by 1 base and J by 2 bases, and 8 bases separated the two germline ends. In germline, CDR1 is LGHNA, CDR2 YSLEER. This CDR3 contains 14 residues. The CDR3 DNA follows: TGCGCCAGCAGCCAAGTTACAGGGAACTATGGCTACACCTTC. Protein product: CASSQVTGNYGYTF.

This rearrangement joins TRBV7-3 to TRBJ2-7; 9 bases line up with TRBD1. This CDR3 comprises 14 residues. The trim removed 5 bases at V and 6 bases at J, leaving 8 bases unmatched. Germline lookup yields CDR1 SGHTA and CDR2 FQGTGA. CDR3 protein: CASSLWTGVSEQYF. The CDR3 DNA follows: TGTGCCAGCAGCCTCTGGACAGGGGTGAGCGAGCAGTACTTC.

This clone was counted between two and nine times. The rearrangement links TRBV6-1 to TRBJ2-1; D perhaps matches TRBD1 (6 bases). CDR3 length: 13 amino acids. The V gene's germline CDR1 is MNHNS and CDR2 SASEGT. Deletions cut 7 bases from V and 8 bases from J, with 15 bases between. The CDR3 bases are TGTGCCAGCAACACCTTACAGGGTGATGAGCAGTTCTTC. Translating gives CASNTLQGDEQFF.

V is TRBV9 and J is TRBJ2-1; TRBD2 aligns across 9 bases. This CDR3 has 14 amino acids. The trim removed 4 bases at V and 2 bases at J, leaving 1 base unmatched. The germline V gene encodes CDR1 SGDLS and CDR2 YYNGEE. The CDR3 sequence is CASSRTSAYNEQFF. CDR3 DNA: TGTGCCAGCAGCCGGACTAGCGCCTACAATGAGCAGTTCTTC.

The chain employs TRBV30 and TRBJ2-7; a weak D match, TRBD2 (5 bases). CDR1 and CDR2 from the germline V gene are GTSNPN and SVGIG (reference sequence). This CDR3 has 12 amino acids. Trimming cost V 5 bases and J 9 bases, with 17 bases left between them. The CDR3 region is CAWADYQARQYF. CDR3 sequence (DNA): TGTGCCTGGGCCGACTATCAGGCTAGGCAGTACTTC.

The chain joins TRBV19 to TRBJ2-5, with a weak D call TRBD2 (5 bases). V dropped 3 bases and J dropped 4 bases, with 9 bases sitting between them. Looked up from germline, CDR1 is LNHDA and CDR2 is SQIVND (reference sequence). This CDR3 has 13 residues. The CDR3 loop is CASSINRGETQYF. CDR3 nucleotide sequence: TGTGCCAGTAGTATTAACCGGGGAGAGACCCAGTACTTC.